The 21 T cell receptor beta chains reported below all come from one sample, sequenced in a study of T cell responses to AZD1222 COVID-19 vaccine. Method: immunoSEQ multiplex PCR; TCRdb's copy keeps in-frame clones and lacks some. Among fewer than 110,000 clones listed, 88% were seen once. The source material was peripheral blood, sampled on day 0 of AZD1222 vaccination. These TCRs come from an adult in good health.

The genes are TRBV28 and TRBJ1-2; D not resolved. V dropped 1 base and J dropped 5 bases, with 8 bases sitting between them. CDR1 and CDR2 from the germline V gene are MDHEN and SYDVKM. The CDR3 is 13 amino acids. The CDR3 DNA reads TGTGCCAGCAGTTTATCGCTGGCATATGGCTACACCTTC. Protein product: CASSLSLAYGYTF.

This clone was counted between two and nine times. The CDR3 reads CASSLGQGVYEQYF. DNA of the CDR3: TGCGCCAGCAGCTTGGGACAGGGGGTTTACGAGCAGTACTTC. The rearrangement uses TRBV5-1 and TRBJ2-7, with TRBD1 matching over 9 bases. J gave up 4 bases and V 0 bases, and 2 bases lay outside the gene matches. The germline gives CDR1 SGHRS, CDR2 YFSETQ. This CDR3 is 14 amino acids long. The full variable domain, its missing parts supplied by reference TRBV5-1 and TRBJ2-7, is KAGVTQTPRYLIKTRGQQVTLSCSPISGHRSVSWYQQTPGQGLQFLFEYFSETQRNKGNFPGRFSGRQFSNSRSEMNVSTLELGDSALYLCASSLGQGVYEQYFGPGTRLTVT.

The chain joins TRBV10-3 to TRBJ2-7; 10 positions match TRBD2. CDR1 is ENHRY, CDR2 SYGVKD, per germline. With V trimmed by 8 bases and J by 5 bases, 6 bases remained unmatched. CDR3 length equals 13 residues. The CDR3 DNA sequence: TGTGCCATCGGGTCTAGCGGGAGTAACGAGCAGTACTTC. Its protein is CAIGSSGSNEQYF.

The J gene is TRBJ2-2, the V gene TRBV7-2; D not resolved. The germline CDR1 and CDR2 sequences are SGHTA and FQGNSA. CDR3 length: 15 amino acids. Trimming cost V 3 bases and J 0 bases, with 8 bases left between them. The DNA for the CDR3 is TGTGCCAGCAGCTTGGACGGCGCGAACACCGGGGAGCTGTTTTTT. Translating it yields CASSLDGANTGELFF.

The chain has TRBV5-5 and TRBJ2-7, with D tentatively TRBD2 (7 bases). V was clipped by 3 bases and J by 7 bases, with 14 bases between them. This CDR3 spans 13 amino acids. The germline CDR1 and CDR2 sequences are SGHKS and YYEKEE (reference sequence). The chain's CDR3 is CASSSLGRGEQYF. The CDR3 bases are TGTGCCAGCAGCTCCCTAGGGAGGGGGGAGCAGTACTTC.

This clone was detected only once. The chain couples TRBV5-1 to TRBJ1-2; 7 nucleotides line up with TRBD1. The germline V gene has CDR1 SGHRS and CDR2 YFSETQ. This CDR3 contains 13 residues. V shed 4 bases, J shed 6 bases, and the junction held 6 bases outside the gene matches. CDR3 DNA: TGCGCCAGCAGCACGACAGGGTTGGATGGCTACACCTTC. Protein product: CASSTTGLDGYTF. The variable domain in full, completed from reference TRBV5-1 and TRBJ1-2, reads KAGVTQTPRYLIKTRGQQVTLSCSPISGHRSVSWYQQTPGQGLQFLFEYFSETQRNKGNFPGRFSGRQFSNSRSEMNVSTLELGDSALYLCASSTTGLDGYTFGSGTRLTVV.

The J gene is TRBJ2-7, the V gene TRBV10-3; TRBD1 is a possible D gene (5 bases). The CDR3 totals 14 residues. Germline lookup yields CDR1 ENHRY and CDR2 SYGVKD. Trimming took off 3 bases at V and 5 bases at J, with 14 bases between the two ends. CDR3 loop: CAISDNAGFNEQYF. Here the CDR3 DNA reads TGTGCCATCAGTGACAACGCAGGGTTCAACGAGCAGTACTTC.

The chain employs TRBV19 and TRBJ2-4; TRBD1 aligns across 11 bases. The CDR3 is 14 residues long. V trimming: 7 bases; J trimming: 6 bases; junction bases outside the gene matches: 5. Germline loops: CDR1 LNHDA, CDR2 SQIVND (reference sequence). CDR3 in amino acids: CASTQDRGRNIQYF. CDR3 nucleotides: TGTGCCAGTACGCAGGACAGGGGGCGAAACATTCAGTACTTC.

The genes are TRBV27 and TRBJ2-7; 7 nucleotides line up with TRBD2. This CDR3 spans 16 amino acids. Germline loops: CDR1 MNHEY, CDR2 SMNVEV (reference sequence). V was clipped by 4 bases and J by 0 bases; unmatched bases: 9. The CDR3 nucleotides are TGTGCCAGCAGTTCGATAGCGGGCCAATTCTCCTACGAGCAGTACTTC. It encodes CASSSIAGQFSYEQYF.

V is TRBV18 and J is TRBJ2-5; D remains ambiguous. The CDR3 extends over 13 amino acids. V gave up 6 bases and J gave up 2 bases, with 10 bases separating them. Germline CDR1 reads KGHSH; CDR2 reads LQKENI. In DNA form, the CDR3 reads TGTGCCAGCTCCGCCATAACACAAGAGACCCAGTACTTC. Encoded protein: CASSAITQETQYF.

The chain recombines TRBV10-3 with TRBJ1-1; no firm D call. Trimming shortened V by 3 bases and J by 0 bases, and 11 bases separated the two germline ends. This CDR3 spans 15 amino acids. The germline gives CDR1 ENHRY, CDR2 SYGVKD. As DNA, the CDR3 is TGTGCCATCAGTGACAGTTGGGAAATGAACACTGAAGCTTTCTTT. It codes for CAISDSWEMNTEAFF.

The rearrangement joins TRBV28 to TRBJ1-2; D perhaps matches TRBD1 (5 bases). CDR1 and CDR2 (germline): MDHEN, SYDVKM. This CDR3 contains 15 residues. Trimming cost V 8 bases and J 4 bases, with 20 bases left between them. The CDR3 bases are TGTGCCAGCGGGGGAAGTTCGACAGATTTCTATGGCTACACCTTC. Translating it yields CASGGSSTDFYGYTF.

The chain joins TRBV7-2 to TRBJ1-2; 8 nucleotides match TRBD1. The germline CDR1 and CDR2 sequences are SGHTA and FQGNSA. V lost 6 bases to trimming and J lost 4 bases; unmatched junction nucleotides: 10. The CDR3 sequence is 15 residues long. CDR3 protein: CASSSRQGTIYGYTF. The CDR3 DNA reads as TGTGCCAGCAGTAGTAGACAGGGGACGATCTATGGCTACACCTTC.

The chain is built from TRBV19 and TRBJ1-6; no definite D call. Germline CDR1 is LNHDA and CDR2 is SQIVND (reference sequence). The CDR3 consists of 17 residues. V lost 5 bases, J lost 8 bases, and 22 bases lay in between. The CDR3 loop reads CASSVAITNAGYSPLHF. CDR3 DNA sequence: TGTGCCAGTAGTGTGGCGATTACTAATGCGGGGTATTCACCCCTCCACTTT.

This chain connects TRBV5-1 to TRBJ1-1, with a tentative D call TRBD1 (6 bases). The V end lost 4 bases, the J end lost 2 bases, and 15 bases lay between the germline ends. CDR1 is SGHRS, CDR2 YFSETQ, per germline. The CDR3 runs to 15 residues. CDR3 sequence (DNA): TGCGCCAGCAGCACTGGACAGAACGCCAACACTGAAGCTTTCTTT. Amino acids: CASSTGQNANTEAFF.

DNA for the CDR3: TGCAGCGTCCTTTTGGTCGACACAGATACGCAGTATTTT. It codes for CSVLLVDTDTQYF. V is TRBV29-1 and J is TRBJ2-3; D remains ambiguous. Germline V lookup: CDR1 SQVTM, CDR2 ANQGSEA. Trimming shortened V by 6 bases and J by 2 bases, and 12 bases separated the two germline ends. The CDR3 has 13 amino acids.

The J gene is TRBJ2-3, the V gene TRBV30; maybe TRBD1 (5 bases). The CDR3 length is 12 residues. The germline V gene encodes CDR1 GTSNPN and CDR2 SVGIG (reference sequence). The V and J ends lost 2 bases and 4 bases respectively, with 7 bases between them. The DNA for the CDR3 is TGTGCCTGGAGTCAGGGATCAGATACGCAGTATTTT. It specifies CAWSQGSDTQYF.

This sequence joins TRBV20-1 and TRBJ2-1; D may be TRBD2 (6 bases). CDR1 and CDR2 from the germline V gene are DFQATT and SNEGSKA (reference sequence). V was clipped by 3 bases and J by 2 bases, with 8 bases between them. The CDR3 contains 13 residues. This CDR3 is CSASRGTYNEQFF. The CDR3 nucleotides read TGCAGTGCTAGTCGGGGGACCTACAATGAGCAGTTCTTC.

This clone was picked up a small number of times. The V and J genes are TRBV5-1 and TRBJ1-6, with D possibly matching TRBD1 (5 bases). The CDR3 contains 16 residues. Between the trimmed V and J ends, which lost 1 base and 1 base, there was a span of 9 bases. Germline V CDR1 and CDR2: SGHRS, YFSETQ. The CDR3 sequence: CASSLTGESYNSPLHF. CDR3 coding DNA: TGCGCCAGCAGCTTGACGGGGGAATCCTATAATTCACCCCTCCACTTT.

This chain joins TRBV7-8 and TRBJ2-5; D remains unclear. This CDR3 has 13 amino acids. V was clipped by 0 bases and J by 2 bases, with 4 bases between them. Germline V gene lookup returns CDR1 SGHVS and CDR2 FQNEAQ. The CDR3 coding sequence is TGTGCCAGCAGCTTAGCCCGGCAAGAGACCCAGTACTTC. Amino acid sequence: CASSLARQETQYF.

The chain joins TRBV6-6 to TRBJ2-5, with 12 bases identical to TRBD2. CDR3 length: 15 amino acids. The germline gives CDR1 MNHNY, CDR2 SVGAGI (reference sequence). The J segment lost 5 bases and the V segment lost 5 bases, leaving 6 bases of the junction unmatched. The CDR3 loop reads CASSRLAGDRETQYF. The CDR3 DNA reads TGTGCCAGCAGTCGACTAGCGGGGGATCGGGAGACCCAGTACTTC.